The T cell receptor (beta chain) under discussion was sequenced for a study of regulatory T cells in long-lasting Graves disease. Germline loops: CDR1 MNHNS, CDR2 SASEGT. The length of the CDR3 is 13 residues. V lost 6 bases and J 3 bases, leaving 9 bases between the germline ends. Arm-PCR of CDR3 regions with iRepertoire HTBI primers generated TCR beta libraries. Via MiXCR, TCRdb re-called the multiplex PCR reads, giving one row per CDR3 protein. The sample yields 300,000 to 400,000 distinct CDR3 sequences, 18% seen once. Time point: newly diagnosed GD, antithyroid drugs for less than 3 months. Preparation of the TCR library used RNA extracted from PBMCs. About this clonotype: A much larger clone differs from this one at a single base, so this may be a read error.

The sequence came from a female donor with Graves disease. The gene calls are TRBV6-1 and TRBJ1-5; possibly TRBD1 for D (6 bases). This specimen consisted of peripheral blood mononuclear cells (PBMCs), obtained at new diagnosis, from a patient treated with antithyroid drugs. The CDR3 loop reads CASSPGDNQPQHF. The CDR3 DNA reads TGTGCCAGCAGCCCAGGGGACAATCAGCCCCAGCATTTT.